One and the same sample provided the 13 T cell receptor beta chains below, sequenced in a study of shared clonotypes between healthy human individuals. The protocol was immunoSEQ multiplex PCR, while the TCRdb copy is restricted to in-frame clones and leaves out a portion. The sample carries about 1 million clones, approximately 70% recorded once. Source material: memory CD4+ T cells sorted from blood. As to subset: CD45RA-negative fraction. All receptors derive from a man younger than 35 in good health.

This clone was counted a single time. The chain recombines TRBV6-5 with TRBJ1-6; 7 bases agree with TRBD1. J was trimmed by 7 bases and V by 2 bases; bases with no gene match: 2. The CDR3 consists of 14 residues. Germline values: CDR1 MNHEY, CDR2 SVGAGI. CDR3 in DNA: TGTGCCAGCAGTTACAAGGGGGCAAATTCACCCCTCCACTTT. It translates to CASSYKGANSPLHF.

This clone was picked up a small number of times. CDR3 nucleotides: TGTGCCAGCAGCTTCGGGACAGGGGGCGCCTACGAGCAGTACTTC. This gives the protein CASSFGTGGAYEQYF. The chain is built from TRBV5-6 and TRBJ2-7, with 12 bases aligning to TRBD1. The CDR3 consists of 15 residues. Germline V gene lookup returns CDR1 SGHDT and CDR2 YYEEEE. With 2 bases clipped from V and 2 bases from J, the junction kept 2 bases outside the gene matches.

This clone was seen more than once but under ten times. V and J are TRBV6-1 and TRBJ1-5; tentatively, D is TRBD1 (5 bases). V was pared by 7 bases and J by 3 bases, with 10 bases between. Germline V gene lookup returns CDR1 MNHNS and CDR2 SASEGT. This CDR3 has 13 amino acids. CDR3 region: CASNRDPNQPQHF. CDR3 nucleotides: TGTGCCAGCAATCGGGACCCCAATCAGCCCCAGCATTTT.

The rearrangement uses TRBV10-1 and TRBJ2-2, with 10 bases identical to TRBD2. Germline V gene lookup returns CDR1 WNHNN and CDR2 SYGVQD (reference sequence). The CDR3 consists of 18 residues. J lost 5 bases, V lost 0 bases, and 9 bases had no gene match. CDR3 residues: CASSESGLAGVMTGELFF. The CDR3 DNA sequence: TGCGCCAGCAGTGAGTCAGGGCTAGCGGGAGTGATGACCGGGGAGCTGTTTTTT.

The V gene is TRBV28, the J gene TRBJ2-3; TRBD1 agrees at 8 bases. There are 14 residues in the CDR3. V lost 5 bases to trimming and J lost 4 bases; unmatched junction nucleotides: 5. The germline V gene has CDR1 MDHEN and CDR2 SYDVKM. The CDR3 loop is CASSRQGTADTQYF. The CDR3 nucleotides read TGTGCCAGCAGTCGACAGGGGACAGCAGATACGCAGTATTTT.

This chain uses TRBV4-1 with TRBJ2-2, with TRBD2 matching 9 bases. Losses at the gene ends were 4 bases for V and 3 bases for J; bases not matched to a gene: 12. This CDR3 is built from 18 residues. Per germline, CDR1 MGHRA and CDR2 YSYEKL. CDR3 sequence: CASSRREASGTYTGELFF. The CDR3, as DNA: TGCGCCAGCAGCCGCAGGGAGGCTAGCGGGACCTACACCGGGGAGCTGTTTTTT.

This sequence joins TRBV29-1 and TRBJ2-7; D not resolved. The CDR3 length is 13 residues. Trimming removed 2 bases at V and 3 bases at J, with 11 bases between. Germline CDR1 and CDR2: SQVTM and ANQGSEA. CDR3 loop: CSVELGYSYEQYF. CDR3 coding DNA: TGCAGCGTTGAATTGGGGTATAGCTACGAGCAGTACTTC.

The chain joins TRBV9 to TRBJ2-2, with TRBD1 as a possible D gene (5 bases). Trimming removed 10 bases from V and 0 bases from J, with 13 bases in between. Per germline, CDR1 SGDLS and CDR2 YYNGEE. The CDR3 covers 14 residues. CDR3 residues: CAGPGWANTGELFF. CDR3 nucleotides: TGTGCCGGGCCAGGGTGGGCGAACACCGGGGAGCTGTTTTTT. Variable domain in full (rest from reference TRBV9 and TRBJ2-2): DSGVTQTPKHLITATGQRVTLRCSPRSGDLSVYWYQQSLDQGLQFLIQYYNGEERAKGNILERFSAQQFPDLHSELNLSSLELGDSALYFCAGPGWANTGELFFGEGSRLTVL.

This chain joins TRBV11-1 and TRBJ1-2; 7 bases fit TRBD1. Losses at the gene ends were 1 base for V and 13 bases for J; bases not matched to a gene: 9. The germline gives CDR1 SGHAT, CDR2 FQDESV (reference sequence). CDR3 length: 13 amino acids. CDR3 protein: CASSLVEGQDLTF. CDR3 DNA sequence: TGTGCCAGCAGCTTAGTTGAAGGACAGGACCTCACCTTC.

Concerning this clone: The identical CDR3 is also encoded by other nucleotide sequences in the sample. The genes are TRBV7-2 and TRBJ2-5; D is perhaps TRBD2 (7 bases). Germline assignment: CDR1 SGHTA and CDR2 FQGNSA. This CDR3 is 15 amino acids long. Trimming stripped 5 bases from V and 4 bases from J, with 17 bases between. The CDR3 sequence: CASSLGGGRGETQYF. CDR3 sequence (DNA): TGTGCCAGCAGCCTAGGGGGGGGGCGAGGAGAGACCCAGTACTTC.

The chain carries TRBV19 and TRBJ1-5; the D is unclear. Trimming cost V 3 bases and J 7 bases, with 16 bases left between them. Germline CDR1 LNHDA, CDR2 SQIVND (reference sequence). The CDR3 length is 15 residues. The CDR3 DNA is TGTGCCAGTAGTATCCTTGGGAGGGATGGGCAGCCCCAGCATTTT. Its translation: CASSILGRDGQPQHF. The full variable domain, completed using reference TRBV19 and TRBJ1-5, is DGGITQSPKYLFRKEGQNVTLSCEQNLNHDAMYWYRQDPGQGLRLIYYSQIVNDFQKGDIAEGYSVSREKKESFPLTVTSAQKNPTAFYLCASSILGRDGQPQHFGDGTRLSIL.

The chain uses TRBV7-6 and TRBJ1-6; D is unresolved. This CDR3 is 16 amino acids long. The V and J ends lost 2 bases and 0 bases respectively, with 8 bases between them. CDR1 is SGHVS, CDR2 FNYEAQ, per germline. The CDR3 loop reads CASSLWEYSYNSPLHF. CDR3 nucleotides: TGTGCCAGCAGCTTATGGGAGTACTCCTATAATTCACCCCTCCACTTT.

V usage is TRBV5-1 and J usage is TRBJ2-4, with a possible D match to TRBD1 (5 bases). V gave up 0 bases and J gave up 8 bases, with 18 bases separating them. The CDR3 is made up of 16 amino acids. From germline, CDR1 is SGHRS and CDR2 YFSETQ. The CDR3: CASSLGELRGMDIQYF. The CDR3 region has the DNA TGCGCCAGCAGCTTGGGGGAACTAAGGGGAATGGACATTCAGTACTTC.